The clone carrying this T cell receptor (beta chain) showed up just a few times. This entry is derived from a study of shared clonotypes between healthy human individuals. Study-wide background: Per donor, CD8 memory used one plate, CD8 naive used two, CD4 memory used three and CD4 naive used three.

About 30,000 T cell genomes (approximately 0.2 ug DNA) went into each sorted-subset replicate. Using immunoSEQ multiplex PCR, the repertoire was profiled, and TCRdb retains in-frame clones only, with some absent. The profile shows nearly 1,000,000 clones, approximately 76% of them singletons. This CDR3 contains 15 residues. The germline V gene encodes CDR1 KGHSH and CDR2 LQKENI. Trimming removed 6 bases at V and 6 bases at J, with 18 bases between. The chain links TRBV18 to TRBJ2-1; D remains unclear. What was sequenced was memory CD4+ T cells sorted from blood. Subset noted: CD45RA-negative fraction. The receptor was derived from a man younger than 35 in good health. The CDR3 loop reads CASSLNRAALNEQFF. CDR3 in DNA: TGTGCCAGCTCCCTAAACCGGGCGGCCCTCAATGAGCAGTTCTTC.